The present entry profiles one TCR beta chain with its context. The antigen is not known. The data were taken from a study of T-cell reconstitution after alpha-beta-depleted transplantation in children. Preparation of the TCRbeta library involved a method that used unique molecular identifiers. TCRdb re-called the PCR reads through MiXCR, storing one row per CDR3 protein. Among approximately 630,000 distinct CDR3 sequences listed, around 13% were seen once. The study, taken as a whole, reports: Reportedly, alpha-beta T cells present about two months post-transplant originated from several hundred expanded clones of graft origin.

Specimen: PBMCs, collected before TCRalphabeta/CD19-depleted stem cell transplant. This TCR came from a girl under 10 years old with congenital amegakaryocytic thrombocytopenia, due to receive a stem cell transplant.

CDR3: CASSQDADSGRFTDTQYF. In DNA, the CDR3 is TGCGCCAGCAGCCAAGATGCGGACAGCGGGAGGTTCACAGATACGCAGTATTTT. V usage is TRBV4-1 and J usage is TRBJ2-3; 9 bases agree with TRBD2. V lost 0 bases and J lost 2; bases outside the gene matches: 9. The length of the CDR3 is 18 residues. Germline V gene lookup returns CDR1 MGHRA and CDR2 YSYEKL.